The rows below give T cell receptor beta chains drawn from one sample of a study of cytomegalovirus exposure and HLA in healthy donors. Repertoires were generated with immunoSEQ multiplex PCR, while TCRdb's copy carries only in-frame clones and drops some. There are approximately 190,000 clones in the sample; 65% to 85% occur only once, and approximately 3.8% lies in the top ten. The sample was PBMCs. Receptors were obtained from a man between 50 and 59 years old in good health and CMV-seronegative. CDR3s include the opening cysteine and the closing phenylalanine or tryptophan. The order of the fields is V gene, clone size, D gene, J gene, CDR3 DNA, CDR3 protein. D genes are given only for firm matches. Expanded clones are given a class, and other clones once, few, many or no size at all.

TRBV7-9	NA	NA	TRBJ2-5	TGTGCCAGCAGCTTAGTGGGGCCGAACCAAGAGACCCAGTACTTC	CASSLVGPNQETQYF
TRBV7-8	NA	TRBD1	TRBJ2-3	TGTGCCAGCAGCGTACGACAGGGTGGGGGCACAGATACGCAGTATTTT	CASSVRQGGGTDTQYF
TRBV5-6	few	TRBD1	TRBJ1-5	TGTGCCAGCAGCCTAGACAGGGGACGAGGCAATCAGCCCCAGCATTTT	CASSLDRGRGNQPQHF
TRBV5-1	NA	NA	TRBJ2-5	TGCGCCAGCAGCCTAAGACAGGGTGGGACTTTAGAGACCCAGTACTTC	CASSLRQGGTLETQYF
TRBV16	NA	NA	TRBJ1-1	TGTGCCAGCAGCCAATCGAACAGACAGAACACTGAAGCTTTCTTT	CASSQSNRQNTEAFF
TRBV5-1	NA	NA	TRBJ2-7	TGTGCCAGCAGCTTGAGGGGCGAGCAGTACTTC	CASSLRGEQYF
TRBV7-2	NA	NA	TRBJ2-1	TGTGCCAGCAGTCCCCCGCCGGGGGAATTCTTC	CASSPPPGEFF
TRBV4-3	NA	NA	TRBJ2-7	TGCGCCAGCAGCCCTGGCCGGGGTTACGAGCAGTACTTC	CASSPGRGYEQYF
TRBV4-2	NA	TRBD2	TRBJ2-3	TGTGCCATCCCCCTCTGGCGGGGGGTTAGCACAGATACGCAGTATTTT	CAIPLWRGVSTDTQYF
TRBV15	NA	NA	TRBJ2-4	TGTGCCACCAGCAGAGATAAAGGGGCCTTATTAGCCAAAAACATTCAGTACTTC	CATSRDKGALLAKNIQYF
TRBV10-3	NA	TRBD2	TRBJ2-5	TGTGCCATCAGTGAGATCGGAAGCGGGGTCGGGGAGACCCAGTACTTC	CAISEIGSGVGETQYF
TRBV7-9	NA	TRBD2	TRBJ2-3	TGTGCCAGCAGCTTAGTCGGGGGGTTCACAGATACGCAGTATTTT	CASSLVGGFTDTQYF
TRBV5-4	NA	NA	TRBJ2-1	TGTGCCAGCAGCTCAACAGGGAATGAGCAGTTCTTC	CASSSTGNEQFF
TRBV19	NA	NA	TRBJ1-1	TGTGCCAGTAGTCTCCGGACATGGAACACTGAAGCTTTCTTT	CASSLRTWNTEAFF
TRBV7-2	few	NA	TRBJ2-7	TGTGCCAGCAGCTTAGGCCCCACCTCGGTCGAGCAGTACTTC	CASSLGPTSVEQYF
TRBV7-2	NA	NA	TRBJ2-7	TGTGCCAGCAGCTTTCGATCGAGACTAGGAGTCTACGAGCAGTACTTC	CASSFRSRLGVYEQYF
TRBV9	NA	NA	TRBJ2-2	TGTGCCAGCAGCCTCGACAGGACAACCGCGAACACCGGGGAGCTGTTTTTT	CASSLDRTTANTGELFF
TRBV10-3	NA	TRBD2	TRBJ2-5	TGTGCCATCAGCCAGACTAGCGGGGGGAAAGAGACCCAGTACTTC	CAISQTSGGKETQYF
TRBV7-9	NA	NA	TRBJ2-3	TGTTCCAGCAGCTTAGTAGAGCGCGTTGCTACGCAGTATTTT	CSSSLVERVATQYF
TRBV5-1	NA	NA	TRBJ2-7	TGCGCCAGCAGCGCACAAGGGGGAGAAACCTACGAGCAGTACTTC	CASSAQGGETYEQYF
TRBV2	NA	NA	TRBJ2-3	TGTGCCAGCGCCCTTCCGGTCATTTCCACAGATACGCAGTATTTT	CASALPVISTDTQYF
TRBV4-3	NA	NA	TRBJ2-3	TGCGCCAGCAGGGGGGGAGATACGCAGTATTTT	CASRGGDTQYF
TRBV30	NA	NA	TRBJ1-5	TGTGCCTGGAGTGTACATTCAGGGACACGGGGCAATCAGCCCCAGCATTTT	CAWSVHSGTRGNQPQHF
TRBV19	NA	NA	TRBJ1-3	TGTGCCAGTAGTATTTTTAGCGGGGGTATTGGAAACACCATATATTTT	CASSIFSGGIGNTIYF
TRBV27	NA	TRBD1	TRBJ1-5	TGTGCCAGCAAGGGAGGGGACAGGGCTCAGCCCCAGCATTTT	CASKGGDRAQPQHF
TRBV5-1	once	TRBD1	TRBJ2-5	TGCGCCAGCAGCACAGGGACAGCTCAAGAGACCCAGTACTTC	CASSTGTAQETQYF
TRBV6-5	few	TRBD1	TRBJ2-7	TGTGCCAGCAGTTCCCTGACAGGGTTTTACGAGCAGTACTTC	CASSSLTGFYEQYF
TRBV27	few	TRBD2	TRBJ2-5	TGTGCCAGCAGTTTAAGCGGGGGGCGGGAAGAGACCCAGTACTTC	CASSLSGGREETQYF
TRBV4-3	NA	NA	TRBJ2-2	TGCGCCAGCAGCCCCCAACCCAGGGGGGACACCGGGGAGCTGTTTTTT	CASSPQPRGDTGELFF
TRBV6-9	NA	NA	TRBJ1-2	TGTGCCAGCAGTTCTCAGGTAGCTAACTATGGCTACACCTTC	CASSSQVANYGYTF
TRBV7-9	NA	NA	TRBJ2-5	TGTGCCAGCAGCTTAGGGGGACAAGTCCAAGAGACCCAGTACTTC	CASSLGGQVQETQYF